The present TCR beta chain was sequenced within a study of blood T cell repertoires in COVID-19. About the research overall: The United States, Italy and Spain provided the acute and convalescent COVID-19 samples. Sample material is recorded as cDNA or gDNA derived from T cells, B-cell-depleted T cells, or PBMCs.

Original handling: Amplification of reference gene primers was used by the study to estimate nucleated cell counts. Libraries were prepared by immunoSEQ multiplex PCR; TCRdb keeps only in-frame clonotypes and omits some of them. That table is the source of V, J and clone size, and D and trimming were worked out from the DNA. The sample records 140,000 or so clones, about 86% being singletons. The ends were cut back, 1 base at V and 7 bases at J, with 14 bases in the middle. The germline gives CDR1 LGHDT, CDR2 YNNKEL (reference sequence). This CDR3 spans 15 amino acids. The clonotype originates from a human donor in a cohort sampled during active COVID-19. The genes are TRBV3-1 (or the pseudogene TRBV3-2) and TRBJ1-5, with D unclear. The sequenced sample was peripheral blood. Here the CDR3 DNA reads TGTGCCAGCAGCCAAGCAGGCGGGTTTGGACAGCCCCAGCATTTT. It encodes CASSQAGGFGQPQHF.